The 14 T cell receptor beta chains in this list originate from one sample, sequenced in a study of blood T cell repertoires in COVID-19. Assay: immunoSEQ multiplex PCR; the TCRdb copy retains only in-frame clones and omits some. The sample contains fewer than 350,000 clones, approximately 81% of which appear only once. The sequencing input was PBMCs or T cells enriched from blood (not recorded which). These receptors originate from a woman under 40 who had been exposed to COVID-19.

J is TRBJ2-1 and V is TRBV9; TRBD2 matches at 10 bases. Trimming took 0 bases from V and 8 from J; bases not matched to a gene: 5. The germline V gene encodes CDR1 SGDLS and CDR2 YYNGEE. The CDR3 loop spans 15 amino acids. The CDR3 reads CASSVALAGVDEQFF. In DNA, the CDR3 is TGTGCCAGCAGCGTAGCCCTAGCGGGAGTAGATGAGCAGTTCTTC.

V is TRBV2 and J is TRBJ1-5, with 8 bases fitting TRBD1. Germline V gene lookup returns CDR1 SNHLY and CDR2 FYNNEI. This CDR3 is 15 amino acids long. V trimming: 6 bases; J trimming: 1 base; junction bases outside the gene matches: 5. The CDR3: CASSQDRGSNQPQHF. CDR3 DNA: TGTGCCAGCAGCCAAGACAGGGGAAGCAATCAGCCCCAGCATTTT.

The V and J genes are TRBV5-6 and TRBJ2-2; possible D gene TRBD2, 6 bases. V was pared by 5 bases and J by 4 bases, with 15 bases between. Germline V gene sequence: CDR1 SGHDT, CDR2 YYEEEE. The CDR3 is made up of 15 amino acids. CDR3 loop: CASRGIGGSTGELFF. The CDR3 DNA reads TGTGCCAGCAGAGGGATCGGGGGATCCACCGGGGAGCTGTTTTTT. The complete variable domain, with remaining parts taken from reference TRBV5-6 and TRBJ2-2, reads DAGVTQSPTHLIKTRGQQVTLRCSPKSGHDTVSWYQQALGQGPQFIFQYYEEEERQRGNFPDRFSGHQFPNYSSELNVNALLLGDSALYLCASRGIGGSTGELFFGEGSRLTVL.

The rearrangement uses TRBV30 and TRBJ2-7, with D tentatively TRBD2 (7 bases). Trimming pared 2 bases from V and 2 bases from J, leaving 10 bases between. This CDR3 region has 13 residues. CDR1 is GTSNPN, CDR2 SVGIG, per germline (reference sequence). The CDR3 DNA follows: TGTGCCTGGAGTTCGGGGGGCACCTACGAGCAGTACTTC. Its translation is CAWSSGGTYEQYF.

This clone was seen once. This sequence joins TRBV3-1 (or the pseudogene TRBV3-2) and TRBJ2-1; 12 nucleotides match TRBD1. CDR1 and CDR2 (germline): LGHDT, YNNKEL (reference sequence). The CDR3 has 16 amino acids. The ends lost 3 bases at V and 10 bases at J; junction bases unmatched: 10. DNA of the CDR3: TGTGCCAGCAGCCAGACACCGGGACAGGGGGCAAGGGAGCAGTTCTTC. As protein: CASSQTPGQGAREQFF.

This chain connects TRBV6-2 or TRBV6-3 to TRBJ2-2; 9 nucleotides agree with TRBD2. Germline lookup yields CDR1 MNHEY and CDR2 SVGEGT. Losses at the gene ends were 6 bases for V and 3 bases for J; bases not matched to a gene: 8. The CDR3 is 16 amino acids. CDR3 bases: TGTGCCAGCAGCCCTGTGACTAGCGGACACACCGGGGAGCTGTTTTTT. Amino acids: CASSPVTSGHTGELFF.

The rearrangement uses TRBV7-9 and TRBJ1-1; TRBD1 agrees at 9 bases. The CDR3 runs to 18 residues. The trim removed 0 bases at V and 3 bases at J, leaving 11 bases unmatched. CDR1 is SEHNR and CDR2 is FQNEAQ in the germline V gene (reference sequence). The CDR3 region has the DNA TGTGCCAGCAGCTTAGCCGGTGGGGACAGGGCCGGGTACACTGAAGCTTTCTTT. Protein sequence: CASSLAGGDRAGYTEAFF.

The rearrangement uses TRBV18 and TRBJ1-6; 10 bases align to TRBD1. J was trimmed by 7 bases and V by 5 bases; bases with no gene match: 2. The CDR3 sequence is 14 residues long. Germline lookup yields CDR1 KGHSH and CDR2 LQKENI. This CDR3 is CASSEDRGNSPLHF. CDR3 sequence (DNA): TGTGCCAGCTCAGAGGACAGGGGGAATTCACCCCTCCACTTT.

The V gene is TRBV2, the J gene TRBJ1-2; 10 positions match TRBD1. Germline CDR1 SNHLY, CDR2 FYNNEI. This CDR3 has 13 residues. Trimming removed 8 bases from V and 9 bases from J; junction bases left unmatched: 9. The CDR3 nucleotides are TGTGCCAGCTGTTCCCGGGACAGGGGACGCTACACCTTC. It is translated as CASCSRDRGRYTF.

The rearrangement joins TRBV30 to TRBJ1-5; tentative D call: TRBD1 (5 bases). CDR1 and CDR2 (germline): GTSNPN, SVGIG (reference sequence). Trimming removed 2 bases from V and 7 bases from J, with 12 bases in between. This CDR3 has 13 amino acids. CDR3 amino acids: CAWSSQGGQPQHF. CDR3 nucleotide sequence: TGTGCCTGGAGTTCTCAGGGTGGGCAGCCCCAGCATTTT.

This chain uses TRBV7-2 with TRBJ2-1, with 9 bases matching TRBD1. The germline CDR1 and CDR2 sequences are SGHTA and FQGNSA. This CDR3 has 14 residues. The ends lost 10 bases at V and 10 bases at J; junction bases unmatched: 14. CDR3 loop: CATSAGTGKREQFF. CDR3 nucleotides: TGTGCCACCTCAGCCGGGACAGGGAAGCGGGAGCAGTTCTTC.

This rearrangement joins TRBV7-3 to TRBJ2-6; a weak D match, TRBD2 (5 bases). V was shortened by 2 bases and J by 0 bases, with 8 bases between the two germline ends. The germline V gene encodes CDR1 SGHTA and CDR2 FQGTGA. This CDR3 spans 16 amino acids. The CDR3 sequence: CASSLLGSSGANVLTF. The CDR3 DNA is TGTGCCAGCAGCTTACTAGGGAGCTCTGGGGCCAACGTCCTGACTTTC.

The rearrangement links TRBV6-2 or TRBV6-3 to TRBJ2-7; D is possibly TRBD2 (6 bases). The length of the CDR3 is 15 residues. The ends were cut back, 4 bases at V and 11 bases at J, with 24 bases in the middle. Germline V gene data show CDR1 as MNHEY and CDR2 as SVGEGT. The CDR3 DNA reads TGTGCCAGCAGTTCCCTGTGGGACTGGACGAGAAAGGAGTACTTC. Its translation is CASSSLWDWTRKEYF.

The chain joins TRBV28 to TRBJ1-1; the D gene is possibly TRBD1 (5 bases). V shed 7 bases and J shed 4 bases, with 19 bases lying between them. The CDR3 has 15 residues. Germline V gene lookup returns CDR1 MDHEN and CDR2 SYDVKM. The CDR3 DNA sequence: TGTGCCAGCACCTTAATTAATGGGGCTCTCACTGAAGCTTTCTTT. Protein product: CASTLINGALTEAFF.